This T cell receptor beta chain was documented in a study of blood T cell repertoires in COVID-19. Using immunoSEQ multiplex PCR, the repertoire was profiled, and TCRdb retains in-frame clones only, with some absent. This sample has 150,000 to 180,000 clones, with approximately 86% found just once. This clone was observed a few times. Germline lookup yields CDR1 MNHEY and CDR2 SVGAGI. The CDR3 runs 14 residues. V lost 0 bases, J lost 7 bases, and 6 bases stayed unmatched. The chain is built from TRBV6-5 and TRBJ2-7; 7 positions match TRBD1. The sequencing input was peripheral blood. The receptor comes from a man between 60 and 75 years old with COVID-19, enrolled during active disease. CDR3 sequence (DNA): TGTGCCAGCAGTTACTCGAGACAGGGTGGAGAGCAGTACTTC. It encodes CASSYSRQGGEQYF.